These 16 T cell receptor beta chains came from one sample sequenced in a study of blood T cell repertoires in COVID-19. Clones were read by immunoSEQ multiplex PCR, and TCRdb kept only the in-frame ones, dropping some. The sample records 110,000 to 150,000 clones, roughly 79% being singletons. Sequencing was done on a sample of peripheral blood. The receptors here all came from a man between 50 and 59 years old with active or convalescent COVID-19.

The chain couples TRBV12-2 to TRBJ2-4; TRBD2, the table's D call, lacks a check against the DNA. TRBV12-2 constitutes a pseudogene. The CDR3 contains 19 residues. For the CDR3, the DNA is TGTGCAAGTCGCTTAGAAAACCGAGGCGGGAGCATAACCAAAAACATTCAGTACTTC. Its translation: CASRLENRGGSITKNIQYF.

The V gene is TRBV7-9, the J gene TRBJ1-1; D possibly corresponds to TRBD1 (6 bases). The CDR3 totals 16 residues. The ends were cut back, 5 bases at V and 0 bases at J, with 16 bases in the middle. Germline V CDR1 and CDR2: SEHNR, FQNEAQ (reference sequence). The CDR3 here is CASSPQGPRLNTEAFF. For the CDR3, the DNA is TGTGCCAGCAGCCCCCAGGGGCCCCGACTGAACACTGAAGCTTTCTTT.

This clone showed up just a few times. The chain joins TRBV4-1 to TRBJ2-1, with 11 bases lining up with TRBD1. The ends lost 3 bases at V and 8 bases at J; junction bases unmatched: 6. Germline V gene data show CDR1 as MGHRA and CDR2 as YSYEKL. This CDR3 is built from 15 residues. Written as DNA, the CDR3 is TGCGCCAGCAGCCACCGGACAGGGGGCTTCGATGAGCAGTTCTTC. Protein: CASSHRTGGFDEQFF.

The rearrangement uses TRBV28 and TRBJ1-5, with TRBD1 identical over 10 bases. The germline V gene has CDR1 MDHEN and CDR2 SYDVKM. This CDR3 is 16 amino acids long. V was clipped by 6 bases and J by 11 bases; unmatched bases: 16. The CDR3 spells CASRSDRGIGGGAQHF. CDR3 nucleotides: TGTGCCAGCAGGTCGGACAGGGGGATCGGAGGGGGGGCCCAGCATTTT.

The CDR3 is CASSVRTSGRRYNEQFF. In DNA form, the CDR3 reads TGTGCCAGCAGTGTAAGGACTAGCGGGAGAAGGTACAATGAGCAGTTCTTC. V gene TRBV27 combines with J gene TRBJ2-1; 13 bases agree with TRBD2. Germline V gene sequence: CDR1 MNHEY, CDR2 SMNVEV (reference sequence). The CDR3 spans 17 residues. The junction had 8 bases not matched to a gene; V was cut back by 5 bases and J by 4 bases.

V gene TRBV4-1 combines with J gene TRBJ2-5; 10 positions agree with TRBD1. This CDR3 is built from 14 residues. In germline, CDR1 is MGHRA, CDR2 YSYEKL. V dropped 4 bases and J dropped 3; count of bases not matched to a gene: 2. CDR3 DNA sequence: TGCGCCAGCAGCCGCGGACAGGGGGAAGAGACCCAGTACTTC. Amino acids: CASSRGQGEETQYF.

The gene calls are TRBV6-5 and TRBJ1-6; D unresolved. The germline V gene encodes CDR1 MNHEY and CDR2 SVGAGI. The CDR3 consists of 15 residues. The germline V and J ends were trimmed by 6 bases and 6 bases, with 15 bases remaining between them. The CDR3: CASRGTPEFNSPLHF. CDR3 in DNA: TGTGCCAGCAGGGGCACGCCGGAATTTAATTCACCCCTCCACTTT.

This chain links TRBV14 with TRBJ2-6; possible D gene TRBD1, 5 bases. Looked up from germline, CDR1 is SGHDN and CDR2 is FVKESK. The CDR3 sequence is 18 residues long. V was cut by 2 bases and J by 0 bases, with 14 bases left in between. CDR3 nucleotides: TGTGCCAGCAGCCAAAGGACAAGCCTTCTCTCTGGGGCCAACGTCCTGACTTTC. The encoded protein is CASSQRTSLLSGANVLTF.

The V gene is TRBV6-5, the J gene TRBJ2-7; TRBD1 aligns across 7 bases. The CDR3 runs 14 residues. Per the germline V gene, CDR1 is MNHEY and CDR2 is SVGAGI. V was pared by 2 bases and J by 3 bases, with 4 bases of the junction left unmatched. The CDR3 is CASSYDRERYEQYF. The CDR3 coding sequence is TGTGCCAGCAGTTACGACAGGGAACGCTACGAGCAGTACTTC.

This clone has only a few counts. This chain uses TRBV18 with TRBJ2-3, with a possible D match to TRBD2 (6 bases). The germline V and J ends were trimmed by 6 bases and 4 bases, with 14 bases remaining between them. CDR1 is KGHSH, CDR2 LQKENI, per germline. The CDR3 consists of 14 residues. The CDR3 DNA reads TGTGCCAGCTCCCCGGGACTCTCGGCAGATACGCAGTATTTT. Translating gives CASSPGLSADTQYF.

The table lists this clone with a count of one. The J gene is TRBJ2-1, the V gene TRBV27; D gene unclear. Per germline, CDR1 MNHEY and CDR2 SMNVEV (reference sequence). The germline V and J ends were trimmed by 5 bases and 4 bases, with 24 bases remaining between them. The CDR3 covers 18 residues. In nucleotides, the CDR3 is TGTGCCAGCAGTGCTTCCATTAACGGGTTGTCGCATTACAATGAGCAGTTCTTC. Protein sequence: CASSASINGLSHYNEQFF.

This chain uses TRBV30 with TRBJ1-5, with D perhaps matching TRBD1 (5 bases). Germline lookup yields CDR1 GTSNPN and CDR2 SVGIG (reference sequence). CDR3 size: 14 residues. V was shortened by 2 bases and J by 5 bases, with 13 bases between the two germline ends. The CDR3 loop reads CAWSSDSLYQPQHF. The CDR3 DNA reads TGTGCCTGGAGTTCCGACAGCCTTTATCAGCCCCAGCATTTT.

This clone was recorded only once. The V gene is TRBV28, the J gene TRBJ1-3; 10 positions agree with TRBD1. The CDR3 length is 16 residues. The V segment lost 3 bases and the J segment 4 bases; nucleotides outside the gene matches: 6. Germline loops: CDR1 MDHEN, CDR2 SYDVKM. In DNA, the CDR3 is TGTGCCAGCAGTTTTGGGGACAGGGGCATAGGAAACACCATATATTTT. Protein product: CASSFGDRGIGNTIYF.

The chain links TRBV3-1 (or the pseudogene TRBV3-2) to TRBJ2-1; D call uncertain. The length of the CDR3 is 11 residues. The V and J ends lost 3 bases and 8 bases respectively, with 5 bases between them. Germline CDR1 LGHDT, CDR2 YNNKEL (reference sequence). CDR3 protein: CASSHTYEQFF. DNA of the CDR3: TGTGCCAGCAGCCATACTTATGAGCAGTTCTTC.

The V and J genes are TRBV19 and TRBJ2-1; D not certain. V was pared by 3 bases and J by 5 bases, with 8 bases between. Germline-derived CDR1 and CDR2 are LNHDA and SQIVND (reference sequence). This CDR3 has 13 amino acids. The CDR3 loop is CASSIGPNNEQFF. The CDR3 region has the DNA TGTGCCAGTAGTATTGGGCCGAACAATGAGCAGTTCTTC. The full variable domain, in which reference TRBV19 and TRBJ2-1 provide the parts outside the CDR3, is DGGITQSPKYLFRKEGQNVTLSCEQNLNHDAMYWYRQDPGQGLRLIYYSQIVNDFQKGDIAEGYSVSREKKESFPLTVTSAQKNPTAFYLCASSIGPNNEQFFGPGTRLTVL.

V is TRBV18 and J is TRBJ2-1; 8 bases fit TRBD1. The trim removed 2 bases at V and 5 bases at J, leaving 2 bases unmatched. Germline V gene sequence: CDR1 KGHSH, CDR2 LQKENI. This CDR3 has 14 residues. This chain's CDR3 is CASSPTGGNNEQFF. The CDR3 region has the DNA TGTGCCAGCTCACCAACAGGGGGGAACAATGAGCAGTTCTTC. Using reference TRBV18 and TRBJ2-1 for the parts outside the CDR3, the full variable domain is NAGVMQNPRHLVRRRGQEARLRCSPMKGHSHVYWYRQLPEEGLKFMVYLQKENIIDESGMPKERFSAEFPKEGPSILRIQQVVRGDSAAYFCASSPTGGNNEQFFGPGTRLTVL.